This entry lists 29 T cell receptor beta chains sequenced from one sample in a study of cytomegalovirus exposure and HLA in healthy donors. The PCR contained 60 Vbeta and 13 Jbeta primers. The data were produced by immunoSEQ multiplex PCR, yet TCRdb's version contains in-frame clones alone and is incomplete. The data contain some 150,000 clones, 70% to 85% of them singletons. Sequenced: PBMCs. The receptors stem from a human donor in good health.

V gene TRBV2 combines with J gene TRBJ2-3; D not certain. Germline loops: CDR1 SNHLY, CDR2 FYNNEI. Trimming took off 6 bases at V and 2 bases at J, with 18 bases between the two ends. The CDR3 spans 16 residues. The CDR3 coding sequence is TGTGCCAGCAGGGAACTCCCGGCGGAGACCACAGATACGCAGTATTTT. Protein sequence: CASRELPAETTDTQYF.

V and J are TRBV10-3 and TRBJ2-3; TRBD2 aligns across 13 bases. The CDR3 sequence is 17 residues long. V was pared by 7 bases and J by 0 bases, with 7 bases of the junction left unmatched. The V gene's germline CDR1 is ENHRY and CDR2 SYGVKD. CDR3 sequence (DNA): TGTGCCATCAAGGGACTAGCGGGGTTCAATAGCACAGATACGCAGTATTTT. It encodes CAIKGLAGFNSTDTQYF.

The chain carries TRBV5-4 and TRBJ2-1, with 12 bases that match TRBD1. This CDR3 has 15 amino acids. Germline loops: CDR1 SGHNT, CDR2 YYREEE (reference sequence). J was trimmed by 6 bases and V by 4 bases; bases with no gene match: 5. CDR3 coding DNA: TGTGCCAGCAGCCTGGGACAGGGGGCGCCCAATGAGCAGTTCTTC. It yields the protein CASSLGQGAPNEQFF.

The V gene is TRBV7-2, the J gene TRBJ2-6; D may be TRBD2 (6 bases). V lost 0 bases, J lost 3 bases, and 9 bases lay in between. The germline V gene encodes CDR1 SGHTA and CDR2 FQGNSA. The CDR3 is 16 residues long. The CDR3 loop is CASSLARDSGANVLTF. The CDR3 region has the DNA TGTGCCAGCAGCTTAGCGCGGGATAGTGGGGCCAACGTCCTGACTTTC.

The CDR3 nucleotides are TGTGCCAGTAGTATAGATGGGGCCAGACCGTTGCCCCAGCATTTT. Protein product: CASSIDGARPLPQHF. The chain recombines TRBV19 with TRBJ1-5, with a tentative D call TRBD1 (5 bases). The CDR3 extends over 15 amino acids. The germline CDR1 and CDR2 sequences are LNHDA and SQIVND (reference sequence). Trimming stripped 0 bases from V and 9 bases from J, with 15 bases between.

V and J are TRBV4-2 and TRBJ2-1; TRBD2 matches at 11 bases. This CDR3 contains 16 residues. Germline lookup yields CDR1 LGHNA and CDR2 YNFKEQ. V shed 4 bases, J shed 4 bases, and the junction held 6 bases outside the gene matches. The CDR3 DNA reads as TGTGCCAGCAGCCCTGGGGTAGCGGGGGGGTACAATGAGCAGTTCTTC. The encoded protein is CASSPGVAGGYNEQFF.

Note on this clone: Other DNA variants within this sample encode the same CDR3. V and J are TRBV19 and TRBJ1-1, with 9 bases identical to TRBD1. CDR3 length: 12 residues. The J segment lost 4 bases and the V segment lost 7 bases, leaving 1 base of the junction unmatched. CDR1 LNHDA and CDR2 SQIVND come from the germline V gene (reference sequence). CDR3 amino acids: CASKQGATEAFF. The CDR3, as DNA: TGTGCCAGTAAACAGGGGGCCACTGAAGCTTTCTTT. The entire variable domain, with the rest obtained from reference TRBV19 and TRBJ1-1, is as follows: DGGITQSPKYLFRKEGQNVTLSCEQNLNHDAMYWYRQDPGQGLRLIYYSQIVNDFQKGDIAEGYSVSREKKESFPLTVTSAQKNPTAFYLCASKQGATEAFFGQGTRLTVV.

In its sample, this clone was seen a few times. The rearrangement links TRBV7-2 to TRBJ2-7, with D hard to call. The V and J ends lost 0 bases and 2 bases respectively, with 2 bases between them. The CDR3 covers 12 residues. Germline V gives CDR1 SGHTA, CDR2 FQGNSA. The DNA of the CDR3 is TGTGCCAGCAGCTTAGCTACCTACGAGCAGTACTTC. Protein: CASSLATYEQYF.

The chain has TRBV2 and TRBJ2-5, with D perhaps TRBD2 (6 bases). Germline V gene sequence: CDR1 SNHLY, CDR2 FYNNEI. This CDR3 region has 13 residues. Trimming stripped 6 bases from V and 5 bases from J, with 13 bases between. This chain's CDR3 is CASSSNRGETQYF. CDR3 DNA: TGTGCCAGCAGCTCCAATCGGGGGGAGACCCAGTACTTC. Full variable domain (rest looked up from reference TRBV2 and TRBJ2-5): EPEVTQTPSHQVTQMGQEVILRCVPISNHLYFYWYRQILGQKVEFLVSFYNNEISEKSEIFDDQFSVERPDGSNFTLKIRSTKLEDSAMYFCASSSNRGETQYFGPGTRLLVL.

The chain joins TRBV4-3 to TRBJ2-1; D not resolved. V was pared by 0 bases and J by 9 bases, with 12 bases between. The CDR3 sequence is 14 residues long. Germline CDR1 LGHNA, CDR2 YSLEER. The CDR3 sequence is CASSQDRGDREQFF. CDR3 coding DNA: TGCGCCAGCAGCCAAGATCGCGGTGACCGTGAGCAGTTCTTC.

This clone was counted a single time. The chain is built from TRBV10-3 and TRBJ2-2; D is uncertain. CDR3 length: 14 residues. The germline V gene has CDR1 ENHRY and CDR2 SYGVKD. Trimming pared 6 bases from V and 6 bases from J, leaving 14 bases between. For the CDR3, the DNA is TGTGCCATCAGGCCGGAATCCCTAGCCGGGGAGCTGTTTTTT. Translating it yields CAIRPESLAGELFF.

The CDR3, as DNA: TGTGCCTGGAGTCAATTGGGACAGGGGGCAAGTGGCTACACCTTC. Residues: CAWSQLGQGASGYTF. The chain joins TRBV30 to TRBJ1-2; 12 nucleotides agree with TRBD1. Per the germline V gene, CDR1 is GTSNPN and CDR2 is SVGIG (reference sequence). CDR3 size: 15 residues. V lost 2 bases to trimming and J lost 7 bases; unmatched junction nucleotides: 8.

This sequence joins TRBV5-1 and TRBJ1-2; a possible D gene is TRBD1 (6 bases). CDR3 length equals 14 residues. Germline lookup yields CDR1 SGHRS and CDR2 YFSETQ. The germline V and J ends were trimmed by 5 bases and 2 bases, with 13 bases remaining between them. As DNA, the CDR3 is TGCGCCAGCAGATCCGGGACAAGAAACTATGGCTACACCTTC. Its translation is CASRSGTRNYGYTF.

This clone was counted between two and nine times. The gene calls are TRBV6-1 and TRBJ1-1; D call uncertain. V was shortened by 6 bases and J by 3 bases, with 14 bases between the two germline ends. The CDR3 contains 14 residues. Germline CDR1 reads MNHNS; CDR2 reads SASEGT. Here the CDR3 DNA reads TGTGCCAGCAGAAAAGAGGCGTTGGACACTGAAGCTTTCTTT. Translated, it gives CASRKEALDTEAFF.

The chain recombines TRBV15 with TRBJ1-1; D gene unclear. From germline, CDR1 is LNHNV and CDR2 YYDKDF (reference sequence). CDR3 length: 16 amino acids. Trimming removed 1 base at V and 6 bases at J, with 18 bases between. CDR3 DNA sequence: TGTGCCACCAGCAGAGTCCGGCAGCTGAGAGGGTCTGAAGCTTTCTTT. Translated: CATSRVRQLRGSEAFF.

The genes are TRBV5-1 and TRBJ2-5, with 8 bases aligning to TRBD1. CDR3 length equals 15 residues. Germline values: CDR1 SGHRS, CDR2 YFSETQ. With V trimmed by 4 bases and J by 5 bases, 10 bases remained unmatched. CDR3 nucleotides: TGCGCCAGCAGCGAAGGACAGGGCATATCGGAGACCCAGTACTTC. Protein product: CASSEGQGISETQYF.

Remarks on this clone: Here the CDR3 omits its conserved ending phenylalanine or tryptophan, so a read error is the likely source. This chain joins TRBV7-6 and TRBJ1-2; no firm D call. The V gene lost 0 bases and the J gene lost 2 bases, with 4 bases spanning the gap. Per the germline V gene, CDR1 is SGHVS and CDR2 is FNYEAQ. This CDR3 is 13 amino acids long. CDR3 residues: CASSLAGNYGYTV. CDR3 DNA sequence: TGTGCCAGCAGCTTAGCCGGCAACTATGGCTACACCGTC.

Only a few counts were recorded for this clone. This chain links TRBV19 with TRBJ2-7, with 12 bases aligning to TRBD2. V shed 3 bases and J 4 bases; nucleotides not matched to a gene: 4. The CDR3 covers 15 residues. Germline CDR1 reads LNHDA; CDR2 reads SQIVND (reference sequence). Here the CDR3 DNA reads TGTGCCAGTAGTATCCTAGCGGGGGGGCCGTACGAGCAGTACTTC. Residues: CASSILAGGPYEQYF.

The chain recombines TRBV28 with TRBJ1-6; D is undetermined. The V gene lost 6 bases and the J gene lost 13 bases, with 22 bases spanning the gap. Germline CDR1 MDHEN, CDR2 SYDVKM. The CDR3 runs 15 residues. The CDR3 DNA reads as TGTGCCAGCAGCCGACCGAAGAACAGATCGGGGCCCCTCCACTTT. This codes for CASSRPKNRSGPLHF.

The table lists this clone with a count of one. This sequence joins TRBV29-1 and TRBJ1-3, with 7 nucleotides matching TRBD1. CDR1 SQVTM and CDR2 ANQGSEA come from the germline V gene. Losses at the gene ends were 6 bases for V and 0 bases for J; bases not matched to a gene: 11. The CDR3 loop spans 16 amino acids. The CDR3 sequence is CSVRDRAKGSGNTIYF. CDR3 bases: TGCAGCGTACGGGACAGAGCAAAAGGCTCTGGAAACACCATATATTTT. Full variable domain (remainder filled in from reference TRBV29-1 and TRBJ1-3): SAVISQKPSRDICQRGTSLTIQCQVDSQVTMMFWYRQQPGQSLTLIATANQGSEATYESGFVIDKFPISRPNLTFSTLTVSNMSPEDSSIYLCSVRDRAKGSGNTIYFGEGSWLTVV.

This chain joins TRBV13 and TRBJ2-7; 8 bases match TRBD2. The CDR3 totals 14 residues. CDR1 is PRHDT and CDR2 is FYEKMQ in the germline V gene (reference sequence). V trimming: 3 bases; J trimming: 6 bases; junction bases outside the gene matches: 7. CDR3 nucleotide sequence: TGTGCCAGCAGCTTGGCGGGGGGTACTTGCGAGCAGTACTTC. It yields the protein CASSLAGGTCEQYF. Using reference TRBV13 and TRBJ2-7 for the parts outside the CDR3, the full variable domain is AAGVIQSPRHLIKEKRETATLKCYPIPRHDTVYWYQQGPGQDPQFLISFYEKMQSDKGSIPDRFSAQQFSDYHSELNMSSLELGDSALYFCASSLAGGTCEQYFGPGTRLTVT.

The gene calls are TRBV5-8 and TRBJ1-1; D is perhaps TRBD1 (5 bases). In germline, CDR1 is SGHTS, CDR2 YDEGEE. Trimming removed 0 bases from V and 1 base from J, with 13 bases in between. The CDR3 contains 16 residues. The CDR3 loop reads CASSLDRRRKNTEAFF. CDR3 coding DNA: TGTGCCAGCAGCTTGGACAGGAGACGAAAGAACACTGAAGCTTTCTTT.

The chain recombines TRBV12-5 with TRBJ1-3; 10 nucleotides align to TRBD1. The CDR3 consists of 16 residues. Per germline, CDR1 LGHNT and CDR2 FRNRAP. In DNA form, the CDR3 reads TGTTTTGGGGGGACAGGGGCTCTTTTTTACGGAAACACCATATATTTT. Protein product: CFGGTGALFYGNTIYF. Filled out from reference TRBV12-5 and TRBJ1-3, the complete variable domain reads DARVTQTPRHKVTEMGQEVTMRCQPILGHNTVFWYRQTMMQGLELLAYFRNRAPLDDSGMPKDRFSAEMPDATLATLKIQPSEPRDSAVYFCFGGTGALFYGNTIYFGEGSWLTVV.

The chain is built from TRBV7-2 and TRBJ1-2; D gene uncertain. Trimming shortened V by 7 bases and J by 3 bases, and 15 bases separated the two germline ends. Germline CDR1 reads SGHTA; CDR2 reads FQGNSA. This CDR3 region has 14 residues. CDR3 DNA: TGTGCCAGCAACTTGGAGGGATCGGACTATGGCTACACCTTC. It translates to CASNLEGSDYGYTF.

The chain has TRBV7-9 and TRBJ2-7; TRBD2 might be the D (6 bases). The CDR3 is 16 residues long. The germline CDR1 and CDR2 sequences are SEHNR and FQNEAQ (reference sequence). V lost 4 bases and J lost 0, with 16 bases in between. The CDR3 loop is CASSSGLGGISYEQYF. The CDR3 nucleotides read TGTGCCAGCAGCTCAGGCCTTGGGGGGATCTCCTACGAGCAGTACTTC.

The V call is TRBV7-9, the J call TRBJ2-2; 7 positions match TRBD1. V was clipped by 5 bases and J by 0 bases; unmatched bases: 6. CDR3 length: 16 amino acids. Per the germline V gene, CDR1 is SEHNR and CDR2 is FQNEAQ (reference sequence). CDR3 residues: CASSAAGTANTGELFF. The CDR3 nucleotides are TGTGCCAGCAGCGCAGCCGGGACAGCGAACACCGGGGAGCTGTTTTTT. Full variable domain (outside the CDR3, taken from reference TRBV7-9 and TRBJ2-2): DTGVSQNPRHKITKRGQNVTFRCDPISEHNRLYWYRQTLGQGPEFLTYFQNEAQLEKSRLLSDRFSAERPKGSFSTLEIQRTEQGDSAMYLCASSAAGTANTGELFFGEGSRLTVL.

This clone came up once. The CDR3: CTSSQAWAPSYEQYF. Here the CDR3 DNA reads TGCACCAGCAGCCAAGCGTGGGCGCCCTCCTACGAGCAGTACTTC. The chain couples TRBV1 to TRBJ2-7; the table calls TRBD1, which could not be checked here. TRBV1 is a pseudogene. This CDR3 has 15 residues.

This rearrangement joins TRBV11-1 to TRBJ2-7, with 9 bases identical to TRBD1. Per germline, CDR1 SGHAT and CDR2 FQDESV (reference sequence). J gave up 4 bases and V 5 bases, and 9 bases lay outside the gene matches. The CDR3 covers 15 residues. CDR3 protein: CASSPSGTGIYEQYF. CDR3 coding DNA: TGTGCCAGCAGCCCTTCCGGGACAGGGATTTACGAGCAGTACTTC.

The chain carries TRBV6-4 and TRBJ1-2; tentative D call: TRBD1 (5 bases). The CDR3 has 12 amino acids. The ends were cut back, 2 bases at V and 9 bases at J, with 10 bases in the middle. Germline V CDR1 and CDR2: MRHNA, SNTAGT. The CDR3 region is CASSDPGRRYTF. Here the CDR3 DNA reads TGTGCCAGCAGTGACCCAGGGCGTCGCTACACCTTC.